Listed below are T cell receptor beta chains from one sample, sequenced in a study of T cells in Graves' hyperthyroidism and ophthalmopathy. TCRdb re-analysed the multiplex PCR reads in MiXCR, keeping a single row per CDR3 protein. This table holds approximately 210,000 distinct CDR3 sequences, about a sixth found once. The sequencing input was blood. The receptors originated from a man aged 50 to 60 with Graves' hyperthyroidism. CDR3s include the opening cysteine and the closing phenylalanine or tryptophan. The D gene is left open where the match is weak. Part of the rows lack a size; the others show once, few, many or a class for expanded clones.

j_call clone_size d_call v_call cdr3_aa cdr3_nt
TRBJ1-2 many TRBD1 TRBV27 CASRDRNSNYGYTF TGTGCCAGCAGGGACAGGAACTCTAACTATGGCTACACCTTC
TRBJ2-3 many . TRBV6-1 CASTYDRNTDTQYF TGTGCCAGCACGTACGATCGGAACACAGATACGCAGTATTTT
TRBJ1-6 . . TRBV3-1 CASSQVTVGNSPLHF TGTGCCAGCAGCCAAGTCACGGTGGGGAACTCACCCCTCCACTTT
TRBJ2-7 many . TRBV11-2 CASSLSFRREQYF TGTGCCAGCAGCTTATCTTTCAGACGGGAGCAGTACTTC
TRBJ1-3 . TRBD1 TRBV11-2 CASSIDRGSGNTIYF TGTGCCAGCAGCATAGACAGGGGCTCTGGAAACACCATATATTTT
TRBJ2-7 . TRBD1 TRBV5-6 CASSLTGGNFGEQYF TGTGCCAGCAGCTTGACAGGGGGCAACTTTGGGGAGCAGTACTTC
TRBJ2-5 many TRBD2 TRBV6-1 CASTRGTSGREETQYF TGTGCCAGCACCCGGGGGACTAGCGGGAGGGAAGAGACCCAGTACTTC
TRBJ2-7 . TRBD1 TRBV6-4 CASRQGQGARFSYEQYF TGTGCCAGCAGGCAAGGACAGGGGGCGAGGTTCTCCTACGAGCAGTACTTC
TRBJ2-2 . TRBD1 TRBV28 CASSLLDRGTGELFF TGTGCCAGCAGTTTATTGGACAGGGGCACCGGGGAGCTGTTTTTT
TRBJ2-1 few . TRBV6-1 CASSEMGGTPNEQFF TGTGCCAGCAGTGAAATGGGCGGGACCCCCAATGAGCAGTTCTTC
TRBJ1-2 few . TRBV6-2/TRBV6-3 CASARLPGIYGYTF TGTGCCAGCGCACGCCTCCCGGGGATCTATGGCTACACCTTC
TRBJ2-1 . TRBD1 TRBV5-4 CASSPGQGLGNEQFF TGTGCCAGCAGCCCCGGACAGGGTCTTGGGAATGAGCAGTTCTTC
TRBJ1-2 many . TRBV5-1 CASSPHNEPYGYTF TGCGCCAGCAGCCCGCACAACGAGCCCTATGGCTACACCTTC
TRBJ1-1 few . TRBV7-8 CASSLVGGFVEAFF TGTGCCAGCAGCTTAGTCGGTGGGTTCGTAGAAGCTTTCTTT
TRBJ2-1 few TRBD2 TRBV27 CASTGLGTSFNEQFF TGTGCCAGCACGGGACTCGGGACTAGCTTTAATGAGCAGTTCTTC
TRBJ2-7 . . TRBV20-1 CSARDQRRDSWEQYF TGCAGTGCTAGAGATCAACGAAGGGATTCGTGGGAGCAGTACTTC
TRBJ2-1 many TRBD2 TRBV30 CAWSIIGRENNEQFF TGTGCCTGGAGTATTATCGGGCGGGAGAACAATGAGCAGTTCTTC